This paragraph reports one T cell receptor (beta chain). Its antigen is still unknown. This specimen belongs to a study of T-cell memory formation after mild COVID-19. The study, taken as a whole, reports: SARS-CoV-2 specificity of second-wave clones peaking day 37 was unconfirmed. Some responding clones appeared in pre-infection memory, suggesting cross-reactive memory joined.

Trimming removed 2 bases from V and 1 base from J; junction bases left unmatched: 11. The germline V gene encodes CDR1 SGHNT and CDR2 YENEEA. This CDR3 is 18 amino acids long. MiXCR was run by TCRdb on the 5' RACE reads, yielding one entry per CDR3 protein. This table holds roughly 110,000 distinct CDR3 sequences, approximately 17% found once. The chain employs TRBV11-3 and TRBJ2-1; 7 bases match TRBD2. The receptor's source is an adult woman who had mild COVID-19 (a few samples of this study predate the infection). Cell type and time point are not known. Source material: PBMCs or a T cell subset sorted from them (not recorded which). The CDR3 nucleotides read TGTGCCAGCAGCTTACCATCGATGGCTAGCGGTTCCTACAATGAGCAGTTCTTC. It codes for CASSLPSMASGSYNEQFF.